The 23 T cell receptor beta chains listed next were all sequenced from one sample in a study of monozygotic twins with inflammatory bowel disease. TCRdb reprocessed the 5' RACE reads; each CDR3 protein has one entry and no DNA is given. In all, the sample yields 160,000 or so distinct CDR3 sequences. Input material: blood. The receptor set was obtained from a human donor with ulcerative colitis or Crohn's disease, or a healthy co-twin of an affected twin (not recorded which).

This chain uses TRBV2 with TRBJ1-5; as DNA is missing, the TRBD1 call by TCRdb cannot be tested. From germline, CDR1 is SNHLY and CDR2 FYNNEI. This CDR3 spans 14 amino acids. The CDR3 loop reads CASSNNQGNQPQHF. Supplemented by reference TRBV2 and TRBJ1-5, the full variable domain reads EPEVTQTPSHQVTQMGQEVILRCVPISNHLYFYWYRQILGQKVEFLVSFYNNEISEKSEIFDDQFSVERPDGSNFTLKIRSTKLEDSAMYFCASSNNQGNQPQHFGDGTRLSIL.

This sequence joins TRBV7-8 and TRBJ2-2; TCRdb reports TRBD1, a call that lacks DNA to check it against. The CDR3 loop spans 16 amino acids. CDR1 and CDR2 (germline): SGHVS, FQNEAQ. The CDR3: CASSLSPDINTGELFF.

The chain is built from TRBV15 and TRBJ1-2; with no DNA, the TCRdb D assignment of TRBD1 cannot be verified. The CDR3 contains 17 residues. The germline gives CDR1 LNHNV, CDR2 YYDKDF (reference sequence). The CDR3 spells CATSRDRVEVAETGYTF.

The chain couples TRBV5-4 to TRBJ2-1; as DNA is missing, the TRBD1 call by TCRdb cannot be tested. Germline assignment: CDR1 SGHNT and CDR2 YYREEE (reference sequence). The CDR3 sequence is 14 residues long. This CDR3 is CASSLINRENEQFF. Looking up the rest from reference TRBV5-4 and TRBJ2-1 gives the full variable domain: ETGVTQSPTHLIKTRGQQVTLRCSSQSGHNTVSWYQQALGQGPQFIFQYYREEENGRGNFPPRFSGLQFPNYSSELNVNALELDDSALYLCASSLINRENEQFFGPGTRLTVL.

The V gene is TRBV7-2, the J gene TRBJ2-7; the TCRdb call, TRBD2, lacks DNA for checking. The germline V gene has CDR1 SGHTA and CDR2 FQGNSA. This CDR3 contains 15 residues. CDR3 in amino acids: CASSPTSGRTWEQYF.

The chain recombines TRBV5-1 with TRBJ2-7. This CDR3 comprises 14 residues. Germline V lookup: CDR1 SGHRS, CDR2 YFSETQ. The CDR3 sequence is CASSPARESYEQYF.

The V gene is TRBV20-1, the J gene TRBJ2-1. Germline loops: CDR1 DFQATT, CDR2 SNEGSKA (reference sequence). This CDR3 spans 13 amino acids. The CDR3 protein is CSARARLGNEQFF.

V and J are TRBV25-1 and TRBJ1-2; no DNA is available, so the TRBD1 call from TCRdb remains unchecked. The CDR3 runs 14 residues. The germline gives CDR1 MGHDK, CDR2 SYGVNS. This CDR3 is CASSDPGTYYGYTF.

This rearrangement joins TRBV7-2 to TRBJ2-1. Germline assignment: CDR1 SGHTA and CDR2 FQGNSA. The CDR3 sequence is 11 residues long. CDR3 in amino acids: CASSLLDEQFF.

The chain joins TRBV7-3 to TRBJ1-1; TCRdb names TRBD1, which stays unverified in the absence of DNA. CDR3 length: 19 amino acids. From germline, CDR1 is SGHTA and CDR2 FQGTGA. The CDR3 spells CASSLLGYPQGTVNTEAFF.

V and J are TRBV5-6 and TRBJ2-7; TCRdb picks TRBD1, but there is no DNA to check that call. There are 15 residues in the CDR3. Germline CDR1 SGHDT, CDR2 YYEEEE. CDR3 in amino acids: CASSFVGQGPYEQYF.

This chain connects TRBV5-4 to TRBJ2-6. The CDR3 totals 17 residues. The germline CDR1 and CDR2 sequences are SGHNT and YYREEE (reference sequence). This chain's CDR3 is CASTHRNASSGANVLTF. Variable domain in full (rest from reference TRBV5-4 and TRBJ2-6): ETGVTQSPTHLIKTRGQQVTLRCSSQSGHNTVSWYQQALGQGPQFIFQYYREEENGRGNFPPRFSGLQFPNYSSELNVNALELDDSALYLCASTHRNASSGANVLTFGAGSRLTVL.

CDR3 residues: CASSRAEGAEFF. The chain couples TRBV7-2 to TRBJ2-1; the TCRdb call, TRBD1, lacks DNA for checking. CDR3 length: 12 amino acids. CDR1 is SGHTA and CDR2 is FQGNSA in the germline V gene.

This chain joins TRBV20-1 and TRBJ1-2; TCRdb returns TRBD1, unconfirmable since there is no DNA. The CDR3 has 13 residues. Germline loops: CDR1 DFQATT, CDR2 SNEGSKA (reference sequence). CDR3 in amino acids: CSAREFRGYGYTF.

The CDR3 sequence is CASSQNYEQYF. V is TRBV16 and J is TRBJ2-7. Germline V gene sequence: CDR1 KGHSY, CDR2 FQNENV. The CDR3 totals 11 residues.

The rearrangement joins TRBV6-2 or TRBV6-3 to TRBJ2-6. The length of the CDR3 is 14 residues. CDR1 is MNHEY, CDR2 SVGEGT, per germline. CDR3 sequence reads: CASSYSSGANVLTF.

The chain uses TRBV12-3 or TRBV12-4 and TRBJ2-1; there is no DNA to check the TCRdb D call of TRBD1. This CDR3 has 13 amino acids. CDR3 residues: CASRPHDRPEQFF.

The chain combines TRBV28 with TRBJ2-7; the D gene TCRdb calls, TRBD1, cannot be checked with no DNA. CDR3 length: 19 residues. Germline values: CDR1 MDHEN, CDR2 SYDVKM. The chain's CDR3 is CASSLGGATLVGRLYEQYF. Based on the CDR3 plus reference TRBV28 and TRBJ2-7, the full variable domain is DVKVTQSSRYLVKRTGEKVFLECVQDMDHENMFWYRQDPGLGLRLIYFSYDVKMKEKGDIPEGYSVSREKKERFSLILESASTNQTSMYLCASSLGGATLVGRLYEQYFGPGTRLTVT.

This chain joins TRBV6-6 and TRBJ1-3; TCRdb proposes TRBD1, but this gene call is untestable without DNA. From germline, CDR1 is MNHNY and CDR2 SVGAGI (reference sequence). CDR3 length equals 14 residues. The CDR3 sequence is CASSTGVTGNTIYF.

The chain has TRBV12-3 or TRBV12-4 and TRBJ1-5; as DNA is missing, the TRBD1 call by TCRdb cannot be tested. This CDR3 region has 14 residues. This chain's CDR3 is CASSSTGGRQPQHF.

The CDR3 loop reads CASSYQSRENYEQYF. This chain connects TRBV7-8 to TRBJ2-7. CDR3 size: 15 residues. Germline CDR1 reads SGHVS; CDR2 reads FQNEAQ.

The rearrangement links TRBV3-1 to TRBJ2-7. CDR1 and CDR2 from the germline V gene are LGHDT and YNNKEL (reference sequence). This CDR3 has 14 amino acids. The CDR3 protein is CASSQAPEHYEQYF.

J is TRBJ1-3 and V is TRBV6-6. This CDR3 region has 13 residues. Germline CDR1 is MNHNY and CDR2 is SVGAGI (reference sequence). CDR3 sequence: CASSLDSGNTIYF.